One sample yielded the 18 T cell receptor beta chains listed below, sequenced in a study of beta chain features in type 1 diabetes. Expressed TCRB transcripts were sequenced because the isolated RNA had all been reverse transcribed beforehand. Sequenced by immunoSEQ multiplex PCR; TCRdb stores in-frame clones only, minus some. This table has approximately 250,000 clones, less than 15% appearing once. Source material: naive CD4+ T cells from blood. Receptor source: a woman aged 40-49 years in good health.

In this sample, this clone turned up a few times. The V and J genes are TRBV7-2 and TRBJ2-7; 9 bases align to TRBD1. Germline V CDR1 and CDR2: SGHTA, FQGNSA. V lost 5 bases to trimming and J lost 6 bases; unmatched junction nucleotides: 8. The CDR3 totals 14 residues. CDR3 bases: TGTGCCAGCAGCCCTCCCGGGACAGGGATCGAGCAGTACTTC. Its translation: CASSPPGTGIEQYF.

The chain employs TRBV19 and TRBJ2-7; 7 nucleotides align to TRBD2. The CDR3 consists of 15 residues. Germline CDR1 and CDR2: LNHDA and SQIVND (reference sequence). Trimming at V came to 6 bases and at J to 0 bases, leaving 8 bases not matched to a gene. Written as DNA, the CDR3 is TGTGCCAGTAGGGACCGGGACTATAGCTCCTACGAGCAGTACTTC. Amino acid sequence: CASRDRDYSSYEQYF. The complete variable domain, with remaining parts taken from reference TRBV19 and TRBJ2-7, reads DGGITQSPKYLFRKEGQNVTLSCEQNLNHDAMYWYRQDPGQGLRLIYYSQIVNDFQKGDIAEGYSVSREKKESFPLTVTSAQKNPTAFYLCASRDRDYSSYEQYFGPGTRLTVT.

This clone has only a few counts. The CDR3 sequence is CASSQDRTKITGELFF. The DNA for the CDR3 is TGCGCCAGCAGCCAAGATCGGACTAAAATCACCGGGGAGCTGTTTTTT. The chain couples TRBV4-1 to TRBJ2-2; TRBD2 might be the D (6 bases). The CDR3 has 16 residues. Germline values: CDR1 MGHRA, CDR2 YSYEKL. The V and J ends lost 0 bases and 4 bases respectively, with 12 bases between them.

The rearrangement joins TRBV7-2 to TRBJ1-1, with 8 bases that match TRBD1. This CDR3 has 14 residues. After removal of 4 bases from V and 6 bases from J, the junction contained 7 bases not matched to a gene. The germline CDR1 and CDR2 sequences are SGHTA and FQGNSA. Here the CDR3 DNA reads TGTGCCAGCAGCTCAAGACAGGGGTGGGCTGAAGCTTTCTTT. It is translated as CASSSRQGWAEAFF.

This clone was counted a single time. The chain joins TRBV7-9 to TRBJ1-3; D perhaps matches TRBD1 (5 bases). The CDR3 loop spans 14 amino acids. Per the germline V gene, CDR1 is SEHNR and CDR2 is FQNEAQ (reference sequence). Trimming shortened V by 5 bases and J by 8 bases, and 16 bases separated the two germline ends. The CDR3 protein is CASSPRVWGDTIYF. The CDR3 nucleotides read TGTGCCAGCAGCCCCCGCGTTTGGGGGGACACCATATATTTT. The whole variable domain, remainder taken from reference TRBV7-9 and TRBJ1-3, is DTGVSQNPRHKITKRGQNVTFRCDPISEHNRLYWYRQTLGQGPEFLTYFQNEAQLEKSRLLSDRFSAERPKGSFSTLEIQRTEQGDSAMYLCASSPRVWGDTIYFGEGSWLTVV.

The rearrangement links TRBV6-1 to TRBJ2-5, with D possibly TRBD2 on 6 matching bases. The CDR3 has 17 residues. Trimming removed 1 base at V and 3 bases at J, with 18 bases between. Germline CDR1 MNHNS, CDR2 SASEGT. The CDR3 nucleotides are TGTGCCAGCAGTGAAGGGATGGAGGGGTCCTTTGAAGAGACCCAGTACTTC. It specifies CASSEGMEGSFEETQYF.

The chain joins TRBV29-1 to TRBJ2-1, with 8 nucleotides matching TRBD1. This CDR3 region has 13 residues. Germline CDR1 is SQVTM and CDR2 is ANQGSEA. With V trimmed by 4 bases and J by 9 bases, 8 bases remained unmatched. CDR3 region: CSVVSDRGGEQFF. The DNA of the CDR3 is TGCAGCGTTGTCTCTGACAGGGGCGGTGAGCAGTTCTTC.

CDR3 residues: CASTRQGEAETQYF. The CDR3 DNA follows: TGTGCCAGCACCCGACAGGGGGAGGCAGAGACCCAGTACTTC. V and J are TRBV7-9 and TRBJ2-5; 9 bases match TRBD1. V was clipped by 7 bases and J by 4 bases; unmatched bases: 7. This CDR3 is built from 14 residues. Germline V CDR1 and CDR2: SEHNR, FQNEAQ (reference sequence).

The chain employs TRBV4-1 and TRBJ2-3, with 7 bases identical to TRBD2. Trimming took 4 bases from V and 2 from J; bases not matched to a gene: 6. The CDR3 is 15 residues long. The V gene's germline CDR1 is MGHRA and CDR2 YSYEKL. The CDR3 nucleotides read TGCGCCAGCAGCCGGGGGACTATCAACACAGATACGCAGTATTTT. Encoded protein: CASSRGTINTDTQYF.

The chain's CDR3 is CASSSGQGGAGELFF. The CDR3 nucleotides are TGCGCCAGCAGCTCCGGACAGGGCGGCGCCGGGGAGCTGTTTTTT. The chain recombines TRBV5-1 with TRBJ2-2, with 8 positions matching TRBD1. The V and J ends lost 3 bases and 6 bases, in that order; junction bases with no gene match: 7. Germline V lookup: CDR1 SGHRS, CDR2 YFSETQ. The CDR3 sequence is 15 residues long.

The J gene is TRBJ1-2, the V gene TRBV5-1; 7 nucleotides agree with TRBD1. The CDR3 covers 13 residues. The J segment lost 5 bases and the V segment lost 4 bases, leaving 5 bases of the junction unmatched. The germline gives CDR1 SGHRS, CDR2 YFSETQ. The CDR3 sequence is CASSATTGYGYTF. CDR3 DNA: TGCGCCAGCAGCGCTACGACAGGGTATGGCTACACCTTC.

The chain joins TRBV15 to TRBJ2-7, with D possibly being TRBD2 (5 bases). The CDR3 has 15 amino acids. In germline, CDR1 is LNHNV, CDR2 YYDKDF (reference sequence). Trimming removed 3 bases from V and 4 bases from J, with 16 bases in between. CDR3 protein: CATSSGEGTLYEQYF. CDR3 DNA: TGTGCCACCAGCAGTGGAGAGGGTACCCTTTACGAGCAGTACTTC.

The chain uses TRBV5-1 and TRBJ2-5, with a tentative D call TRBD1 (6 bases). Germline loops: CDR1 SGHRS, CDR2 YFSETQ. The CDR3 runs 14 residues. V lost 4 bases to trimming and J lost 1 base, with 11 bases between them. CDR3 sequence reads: CASSRTATQETQYF. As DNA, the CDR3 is TGCGCCAGCAGCCGGACAGCGACCCAAGAGACCCAGTACTTC.

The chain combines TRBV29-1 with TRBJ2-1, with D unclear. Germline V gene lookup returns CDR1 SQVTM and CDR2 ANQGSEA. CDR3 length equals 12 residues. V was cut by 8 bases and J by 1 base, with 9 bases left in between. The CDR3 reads CSLGRSYNEQFF. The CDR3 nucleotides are TGCAGCCTGGGCCGATCCTACAATGAGCAGTTCTTC.

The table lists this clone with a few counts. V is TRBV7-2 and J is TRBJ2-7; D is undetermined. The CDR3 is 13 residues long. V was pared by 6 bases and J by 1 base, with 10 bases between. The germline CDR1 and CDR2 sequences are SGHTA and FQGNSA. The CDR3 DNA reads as TGTGCCAGCAGGGTAACGGGTTCCTACGAGCAGTACTTC. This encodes CASRVTGSYEQYF. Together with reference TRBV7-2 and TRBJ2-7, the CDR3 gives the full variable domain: GAGVSQSPSNKVTEKGKDVELRCDPISGHTALYWYRQSLGQGLEFLIYFQGNSAPDKSGLPSDRFSAERTGGSVSTLTIQRTQQEDSAVYLCASRVTGSYEQYFGPGTRLTVT.

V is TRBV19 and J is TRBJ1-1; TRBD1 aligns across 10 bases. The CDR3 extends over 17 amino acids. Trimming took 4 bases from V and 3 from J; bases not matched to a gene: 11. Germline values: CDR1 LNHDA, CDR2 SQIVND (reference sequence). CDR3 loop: CASSTPPSGTGDTEAFF. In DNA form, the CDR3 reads TGTGCCAGTAGTACCCCCCCCTCGGGGACAGGGGACACTGAAGCTTTCTTT.

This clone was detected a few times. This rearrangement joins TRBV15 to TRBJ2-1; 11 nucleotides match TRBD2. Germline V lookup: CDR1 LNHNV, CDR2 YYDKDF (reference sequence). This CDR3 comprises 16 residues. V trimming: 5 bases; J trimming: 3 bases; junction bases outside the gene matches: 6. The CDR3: CATSGRLAGSYNEQFF. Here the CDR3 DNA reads TGTGCCACCAGCGGGCGACTAGCGGGGAGCTACAATGAGCAGTTCTTC.

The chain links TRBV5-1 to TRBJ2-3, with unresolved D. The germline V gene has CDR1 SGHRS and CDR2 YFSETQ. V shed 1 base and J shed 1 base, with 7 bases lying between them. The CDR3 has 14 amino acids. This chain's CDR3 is CASSLNPGTDTQYF. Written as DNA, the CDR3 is TGCGCCAGCAGCTTGAATCCCGGCACAGATACGCAGTATTTT. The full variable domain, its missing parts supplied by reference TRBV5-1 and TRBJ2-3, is KAGVTQTPRYLIKTRGQQVTLSCSPISGHRSVSWYQQTPGQGLQFLFEYFSETQRNKGNFPGRFSGRQFSNSRSEMNVSTLELGDSALYLCASSLNPGTDTQYFGPGTRLTVL.